The 29 T cell receptor beta chains presented below share a single source sample, sequenced in a study of T cells after yellow fever vaccination (dated by TCRdb to between 2018 and 2021). The treatment or condition tag for this specimen amounts to: live attenuated yellow fever vaccine strain. The library was built by means of 5' RACE. The run used an Illumina HiSeq 2500. Using fastp at Q25 and MiXCR, TCRdb reprocessed the public reads and kept productive beta chains. Identical CDR3 proteins give one entry, which carries the most common genes and DNA. This sample has under 700,000 distinct CDR3 sequences in its table, and about 17% of those were observed once. The biggest ten clones account for roughly 17% of the sample. The sequencing used PBMCs, collected 5 days after the first yellow fever vaccination. These receptors all come from a man younger than 35 who received the YFV17D yellow fever vaccine.

The CDR3 here is CATSVFGTGLNEQFF. CDR3 nucleotide sequence: TGTGCCACCAGTGTATTTGGGACAGGCCTCAATGAGCAGTTCTTC. V and J are TRBV24-1 and TRBJ2-1; 8 bases fit TRBD1. The V gene's germline CDR1 is KGHDR and CDR2 SFDVKD. The CDR3 is 15 amino acids. V was clipped by 5 bases and J by 6 bases; unmatched bases: 8.

A few counts support this clonotype. The chain has TRBV7-9 and TRBJ1-2; D gene uncertain. V dropped 1 base and J dropped 0 bases, with 15 bases sitting between them. The CDR3 runs to 17 residues. Germline V gene lookup returns CDR1 SEHNR and CDR2 FQNEAQ (reference sequence). The CDR3 DNA is TGTGCCAGCAGCTTAGAACATGGGTTTCAAGCTAACTATGGCTACACCTTC. This encodes CASSLEHGFQANYGYTF.

CDR3 nucleotide sequence: TGTGCCAGCAGCTCCCCTCCTGCGTCGGAGAAGTTCTTC. Protein sequence: CASSSPPASEKFF. The chain carries TRBV7-2 and TRBJ2-1; D is ambiguous. Germline CDR1 SGHTA, CDR2 FQGNSA. The CDR3 spans 13 residues. V dropped 4 bases and J dropped 14 bases, with 18 bases sitting between them.

A remark on this clonotype: It may be a read error: a sequence one base away is much more abundant. V gene TRBV7-8 combines with J gene TRBJ2-7; no clear D gene. Germline CDR1 and CDR2: SGHVS and FQNEAQ. The CDR3 sequence is 13 residues long. V lost 1 base and J lost 3, with 7 bases in between. CDR3 bases: TGTGCCAGCAGCTTAGACAGATTCTACGAGCAGTACTTC. Its translation: CASSLDRFYEQYF.

This clonotype was seen more than once but under ten times. V is TRBV10-3 and J is TRBJ2-7, with 10 positions matching TRBD2. The germline V gene has CDR1 ENHRY and CDR2 SYGVKD. The CDR3 spans 14 residues. The trim removed 4 bases at V and 0 bases at J, leaving 0 bases unmatched. CDR3: CAISGTSGSYEQYF. The CDR3 DNA reads TGTGCCATCAGTGGGACTAGCGGCTCCTACGAGCAGTACTTC.

A few counts support this clonotype. The gene calls are TRBV20-1 and TRBJ2-5; D may be TRBD2 (7 bases). V was shortened by 4 bases and J by 1 base, with 16 bases between the two germline ends. CDR1 and CDR2 from the germline V gene are DFQATT and SNEGSKA (reference sequence). The CDR3 has 15 residues. In DNA, the CDR3 is TGCAGTGCTAATACTGCCGGGGGGCTCCAAGAGACCCAGTACTTC. Its translation is CSANTAGGLQETQYF.

The table lists this clonotype with a few counts. V gene TRBV10-1 combines with J gene TRBJ2-1; D uncertain. CDR1 and CDR2 (germline): WNHNN, SYGVQD (reference sequence). Trimming removed 0 bases at V and 8 bases at J, with 14 bases between. CDR3 length equals 15 residues. In DNA, the CDR3 is TGCGCCAGCAGTGAGTCCGGAAGGGTTGTCGATGAGCAGTTCTTC. It encodes CASSESGRVVDEQFF.

This clonotype was recorded a few times. The chain uses TRBV4-3 and TRBJ2-2; D ambiguous. The V gene's germline CDR1 is LGHNA and CDR2 YSLEER. Between the trimmed V and J ends, which lost 0 bases and 2 bases, there was a span of 10 bases. The CDR3 is 16 residues long. The CDR3 protein is CASSQEPGSNTGELFF. The CDR3 DNA reads TGCGCCAGCAGCCAAGAACCTGGTTCTAACACCGGGGAGCTGTTTTTT.

The sample holds a few counts of this clonotype. V is TRBV5-1 and J is TRBJ2-2; no reliable D call. The CDR3 runs 13 residues. V dropped 1 base and J dropped 5 bases, with 6 bases sitting between them. CDR1 and CDR2 (germline): SGHRS, YFSETQ. DNA of the CDR3: TGCGCCAGCAGCTTGTACGGAACCGGGGAGCTGTTTTTT. Amino acid sequence: CASSLYGTGELFF.

The rearrangement uses TRBV29-1 and TRBJ2-2, with 9 positions matching TRBD1. V lost 5 bases to trimming and J lost 5 bases; unmatched junction nucleotides: 9. Germline CDR1 reads SQVTM; CDR2 reads ANQGSEA. The CDR3 sequence is 15 residues long. Here the CDR3 reads CSVTTGGAGTGELFF. The DNA for the CDR3 is TGCAGCGTTACCACAGGGGGCGCAGGGACCGGGGAGCTGTTTTTT.

The V gene is TRBV6-5, the J gene TRBJ1-2, with TRBD1 matching over 10 bases. The CDR3 is 15 residues long. Germline trimming cut 5 bases from V and 6 bases from J; bases unmatched to any gene: 9. Germline-derived CDR1 and CDR2 are MNHEY and SVGAGI. The CDR3 spells CASSLDRGRLNGYTF. The CDR3 nucleotides read TGTGCCAGCAGTCTCGACAGGGGGCGGTTAAATGGCTACACCTTC.

In its sample, this clonotype was seen many times. The rearrangement joins TRBV12-3 or TRBV12-4 to TRBJ1-1; 9 bases align to TRBD1. This CDR3 is built from 14 residues. The trim removed 5 bases at V and 8 bases at J, leaving 9 bases unmatched. The CDR3 coding sequence is TGTGCCAGCAGTCCGGGACAGGGCTATCGAGAAGCTTTCTTT. Protein product: CASSPGQGYREAFF.

This clonotype was counted at least ten times. The V gene is TRBV7-2, the J gene TRBJ2-5; D is uncertain. This CDR3 contains 12 residues. V lost 10 bases and J lost 0, with 9 bases in between. Germline CDR1 reads SGHTA; CDR2 reads FQGNSA. For the CDR3, the DNA is TGTGCCATTGGTAGTTACCAAGAGACCCAGTACTTC. Encoded protein: CAIGSYQETQYF. Based on the CDR3 plus reference TRBV7-2 and TRBJ2-5, the full variable domain is GAGVSQSPSNKVTEKGKDVELRCDPISGHTALYWYRQSLGQGLEFLIYFQGNSAPDKSGLPSDRFSAERTGGSVSTLTIQRTQQEDSAVYLCAIGSYQETQYFGPGTRLLVL.

This clonotype was recorded at least ten times. The J gene is TRBJ2-1, the V gene TRBV18; no reliable D call. V was shortened by 0 bases and J by 8 bases, with 5 bases between the two germline ends. The germline V gene has CDR1 KGHSH and CDR2 LQKENI. CDR3 length equals 12 residues. In DNA form, the CDR3 reads TGTGCCAGCTCACCACCCAGCCATGAGCAGTTCTTC. This codes for CASSPPSHEQFF. Together with reference TRBV18 and TRBJ2-1, the CDR3 gives the full variable domain: NAGVMQNPRHLVRRRGQEARLRCSPMKGHSHVYWYRQLPEEGLKFMVYLQKENIIDESGMPKERFSAEFPKEGPSILRIQQVVRGDSAAYFCASSPPSHEQFFGPGTRLTVL.

This chain links TRBV18 with TRBJ1-6; 8 nucleotides agree with TRBD1. Germline V gene sequence: CDR1 KGHSH, CDR2 LQKENI. This CDR3 contains 15 residues. V shed 4 bases and J 11 bases; nucleotides not matched to a gene: 10. CDR3 loop: CASSLGGQGLPPLHF. DNA of the CDR3: TGTGCCAGCTCACTAGGAGGACAGGGTCTACCACCCCTCCACTTT.

This chain links TRBV7-3 with TRBJ2-5; maybe TRBD1 (5 bases). The V end lost 4 bases, the J end lost 2 bases, and 14 bases lay between the germline ends. The length of the CDR3 is 15 residues. Germline V lookup: CDR1 SGHTA, CDR2 FQGTGA. The CDR3 region has the DNA TGTGCCAGCAGCTCCCGGGCTCAGGGTCAAGAGACCCAGTACTTC. It yields the protein CASSSRAQGQETQYF.

This clonotype appeared many times. The V and J genes are TRBV7-9 and TRBJ2-3; D unclear. The CDR3 consists of 12 residues. V lost 2 bases and J lost 6, with 6 bases in between. Germline CDR1 SEHNR, CDR2 FQNEAQ (reference sequence). CDR3 nucleotides: TGTGCCAGCAGCTTAAGTCGGGATACGCAGTATTTT. Its protein product is CASSLSRDTQYF.

This clonotype has more than one count but fewer than ten. This chain connects TRBV20-1 to TRBJ1-5; D unresolved. The CDR3 length is 12 residues. Germline assignment: CDR1 DFQATT and CDR2 SNEGSKA (reference sequence). Trimming took off 3 bases at V and 6 bases at J, with 9 bases between the two ends. In nucleotides, the CDR3 is TGCAGTGCTAGTCCCGGTCGTCAGCCCCAGCATTTT. Its translation is CSASPGRQPQHF.

The V and J genes are TRBV4-3 and TRBJ2-1; 8 bases are a match to TRBD2. CDR3 length equals 17 residues. Germline V gives CDR1 LGHNA, CDR2 YSLEER. The junction had 8 bases not matched to a gene; V was cut back by 0 bases and J by 4 bases. The DNA for the CDR3 is TGCGCCAGCAGCCAAGATAGTCGGGGGGGGCTGTACAATGAGCAGTTCTTC. It encodes CASSQDSRGGLYNEQFF.

In this sample, this clonotype turned up a few times. This sequence joins TRBV6-2 or TRBV6-3 and TRBJ1-5, with D hard to call. This CDR3 comprises 11 residues. Trimming took 5 bases from V and 11 from J, leaving 10 bases between them. Per the germline V gene, CDR1 is MNHEY and CDR2 is SVGEGT. The CDR3 sequence: CASSPGESQHF. The CDR3 DNA is TGTGCCAGCAGTCCCGGAGAGTCCCAGCATTTT.

This clonotype was counted at least ten times. V is TRBV6-2 or TRBV6-3 and J is TRBJ1-6; D is perhaps TRBD1 (5 bases). Germline lookup yields CDR1 MNHEY and CDR2 SVGEGT. The CDR3 runs 15 residues. V lost 0 bases, J lost 7 bases, and 10 bases lay in between. CDR3 sequence (DNA): TGTGCCAGCAGTTACTCGGGGGTCTCGAATTCACCCCTCCACTTT. It codes for CASSYSGVSNSPLHF.

This rearrangement joins TRBV7-9 to TRBJ2-1; D is tentatively TRBD1 or TRBD2 (6 bases each). Trimming removed 7 bases from V and 9 bases from J, with 19 bases in between. Germline-derived CDR1 and CDR2 are SEHNR and FQNEAQ (reference sequence). This CDR3 region has 14 residues. CDR3 region: CASKQGGGTFEQFF. CDR3 bases: TGTGCCAGCAAACAAGGAGGGGGAACTTTTGAGCAGTTCTTC.

This clonotype was seen at least ten times. The V call is TRBV6-5, the J call TRBJ1-5, with D tentatively TRBD1 (6 bases). The V and J ends lost 0 bases and 7 bases respectively, with 13 bases between them. The CDR3 is made up of 15 amino acids. Germline assignment: CDR1 MNHEY and CDR2 SVGAGI. The CDR3 coding sequence is TGTGCCAGCAGTTACTCGAGGGGGTTGCGGCAGCCCCAGCATTTT. Amino acid sequence: CASSYSRGLRQPQHF.

In its sample, this clonotype was seen a few times. This chain connects TRBV5-1 to TRBJ2-4; no reliable D call. The CDR3 consists of 16 residues. The V and J ends lost 3 bases and 0 bases respectively, with 13 bases between them. Germline loops: CDR1 SGHRS, CDR2 YFSETQ. This CDR3 reads CASSSGHSLAKNIQYF. The CDR3 DNA sequence: TGCGCCAGCAGCTCTGGTCATTCCCTAGCCAAAAACATTCAGTACTTC.

This clonotype was seen only a few times. This chain joins TRBV4-3 and TRBJ2-1, with 14 nucleotides matching TRBD2. Looked up from germline, CDR1 is LGHNA and CDR2 is YSLEER. The CDR3 totals 13 residues. Losses at the gene ends were 3 bases for V and 16 bases for J; bases not matched to a gene: 5. CDR3 protein: CASSQGTSGGSFF. The CDR3, as DNA: TGCGCCAGCAGCCAGGGGACTAGCGGGGGTTCCTTCTTC.

This clonotype was observed a few times. The CDR3 spells CAISESVAAQETQYF. The CDR3 region has the DNA TGTGCCATCAGTGAGTCGGTGGCGGCCCAAGAGACCCAGTACTTC. J is TRBJ2-5 and V is TRBV10-3, with D unclear. The germline CDR1 and CDR2 sequences are ENHRY and SYGVKD. This CDR3 is 15 amino acids long. V was trimmed by 0 bases and J by 1 base, leaving 9 bases between them.

The V call is TRBV7-9, the J call TRBJ1-6; maybe TRBD1 (5 bases). This CDR3 is 16 amino acids long. The V gene lost 5 bases and the J gene lost 10 bases, with 21 bases spanning the gap. In germline, CDR1 is SEHNR, CDR2 FQNEAQ (reference sequence). The CDR3 here is CASSPPGLDLSSPLHF. CDR3 in DNA: TGTGCCAGCAGCCCTCCGGGACTAGACCTTAGCTCACCCCTCCACTTT. The entire variable domain, with the rest obtained from reference TRBV7-9 and TRBJ1-6, is as follows: DTGVSQNPRHKITKRGQNVTFRCDPISEHNRLYWYRQTLGQGPEFLTYFQNEAQLEKSRLLSDRFSAERPKGSFSTLEIQRTEQGDSAMYLCASSPPGLDLSSPLHFGNGTRLTVT.

The chain carries TRBV12-3 or TRBV12-4 and TRBJ2-7, with D possibly matching TRBD2 (6 bases). The V end lost 5 bases, the J end lost 3 bases, and 20 bases lay between the germline ends. This CDR3 has 16 residues. The CDR3 is CASSLRAAGPYYEQYF. CDR3 in DNA: TGTGCCAGCAGTCTACGCGCCGCGGGACCGTACTACGAGCAGTACTTC.

The chain couples TRBV2 to TRBJ1-3; D ambiguous. Germline lookup yields CDR1 SNHLY and CDR2 FYNNEI. Trimming removed 6 bases from V and 0 bases from J, with 9 bases in between. The CDR3 sequence is 14 residues long. The CDR3, as DNA: TGTGCCAGCAGAGTACAGAGCTCTGGAAACACCATATATTTT. Amino acid sequence: CASRVQSSGNTIYF. The whole variable domain, remainder taken from reference TRBV2 and TRBJ1-3, is EPEVTQTPSHQVTQMGQEVILRCVPISNHLYFYWYRQILGQKVEFLVSFYNNEISEKSEIFDDQFSVERPDGSNFTLKIRSTKLEDSAMYFCASRVQSSGNTIYFGEGSWLTVV.